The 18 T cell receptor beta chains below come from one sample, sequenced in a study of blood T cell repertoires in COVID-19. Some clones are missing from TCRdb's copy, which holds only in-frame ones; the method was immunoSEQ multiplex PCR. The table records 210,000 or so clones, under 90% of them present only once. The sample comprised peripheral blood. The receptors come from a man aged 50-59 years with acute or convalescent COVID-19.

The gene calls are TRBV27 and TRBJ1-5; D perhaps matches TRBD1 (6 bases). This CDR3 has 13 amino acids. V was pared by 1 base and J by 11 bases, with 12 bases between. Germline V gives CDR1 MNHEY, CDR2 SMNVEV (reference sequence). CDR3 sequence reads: CASSLLQGRTQHF. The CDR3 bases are TGTGCCAGCAGTTTATTACAGGGAAGGACCCAGCATTTT.

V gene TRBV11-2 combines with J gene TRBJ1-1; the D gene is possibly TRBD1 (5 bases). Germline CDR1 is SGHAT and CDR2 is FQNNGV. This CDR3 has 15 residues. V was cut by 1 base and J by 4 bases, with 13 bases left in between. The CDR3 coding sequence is TGTGCCAGCAGCTTAGTCGGGGGGGGTGGCACTGAAGCTTTCTTT. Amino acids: CASSLVGGGGTEAFF.

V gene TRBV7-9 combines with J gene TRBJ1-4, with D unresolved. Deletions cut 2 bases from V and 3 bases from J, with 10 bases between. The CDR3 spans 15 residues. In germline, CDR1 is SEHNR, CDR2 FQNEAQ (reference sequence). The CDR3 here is CASSLTAGSNEKLFF. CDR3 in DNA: TGTGCCAGCAGCTTAACGGCAGGCTCTAATGAAAAACTGTTTTTT. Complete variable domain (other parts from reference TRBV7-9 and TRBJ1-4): DTGVSQNPRHKITKRGQNVTFRCDPISEHNRLYWYRQTLGQGPEFLTYFQNEAQLEKSRLLSDRFSAERPKGSFSTLEIQRTEQGDSAMYLCASSLTAGSNEKLFFGSGTQLSVL.

The CDR3 DNA reads TGTGCCAGCAGGACAGGGATTGGTTCACCCCTCCACTTT. It translates to CASRTGIGSPLHF. V gene TRBV27 combines with J gene TRBJ1-6, with TRBD1 matching over 7 bases. With V trimmed by 6 bases and J by 9 bases, 5 bases remained unmatched. Germline CDR1 is MNHEY and CDR2 is SMNVEV (reference sequence). The CDR3 covers 13 residues.

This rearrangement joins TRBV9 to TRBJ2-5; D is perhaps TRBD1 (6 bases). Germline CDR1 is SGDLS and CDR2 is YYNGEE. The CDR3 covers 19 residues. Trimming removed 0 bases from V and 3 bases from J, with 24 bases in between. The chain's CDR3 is CASSVDSGGPRGSEETQYF. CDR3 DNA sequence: TGTGCCAGCAGCGTAGATTCTGGCGGACCTAGGGGGTCGGAAGAGACCCAGTACTTC.

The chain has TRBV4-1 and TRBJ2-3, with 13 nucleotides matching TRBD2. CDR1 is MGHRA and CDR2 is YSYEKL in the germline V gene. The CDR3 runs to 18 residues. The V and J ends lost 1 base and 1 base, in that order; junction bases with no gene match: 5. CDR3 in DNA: TGCGCCAGCAGCCAAGGGGGACTAGCGGGGCCGGGCACAGATACGCAGTATTTT. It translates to CASSQGGLAGPGTDTQYF.

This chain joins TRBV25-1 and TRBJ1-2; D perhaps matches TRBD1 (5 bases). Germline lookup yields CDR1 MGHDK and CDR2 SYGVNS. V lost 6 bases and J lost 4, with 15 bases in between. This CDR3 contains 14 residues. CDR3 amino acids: CASSFQGTGYGYTF. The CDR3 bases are TGTGCCAGCAGCTTTCAGGGAACGGGCTATGGCTACACCTTC.

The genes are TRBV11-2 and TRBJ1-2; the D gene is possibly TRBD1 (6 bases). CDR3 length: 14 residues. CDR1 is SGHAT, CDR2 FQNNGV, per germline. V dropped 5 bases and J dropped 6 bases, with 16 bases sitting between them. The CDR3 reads CASSPTGGAHGYTF. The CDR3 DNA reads TGTGCCAGCAGCCCGACGGGGGGCGCGCATGGCTACACCTTC. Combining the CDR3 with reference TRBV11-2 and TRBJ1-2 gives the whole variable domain EAGVAQSPRYKIIEKRQSVAFWCNPISGHATLYWYQQILGQGPKLLIQFQNNGVVDDSQLPKDRFSAERLKGVDSTLKIQPAKLEDSAVYLCASSPTGGAHGYTFGSGTRLTVV.

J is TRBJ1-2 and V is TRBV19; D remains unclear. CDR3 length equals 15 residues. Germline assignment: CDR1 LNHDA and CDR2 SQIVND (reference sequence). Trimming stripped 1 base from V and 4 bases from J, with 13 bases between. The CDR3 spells CASSIAGSKIYGYTF. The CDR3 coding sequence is TGTGCCAGTAGTATAGCAGGCAGTAAGATCTATGGCTACACCTTC.

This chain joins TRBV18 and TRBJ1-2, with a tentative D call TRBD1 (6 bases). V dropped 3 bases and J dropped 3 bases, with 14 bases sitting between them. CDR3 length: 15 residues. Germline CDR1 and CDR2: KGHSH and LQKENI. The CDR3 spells CASSPRQELDYGYTF. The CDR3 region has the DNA TGTGCCAGCTCACCTCGACAGGAGTTGGACTATGGCTACACCTTC.

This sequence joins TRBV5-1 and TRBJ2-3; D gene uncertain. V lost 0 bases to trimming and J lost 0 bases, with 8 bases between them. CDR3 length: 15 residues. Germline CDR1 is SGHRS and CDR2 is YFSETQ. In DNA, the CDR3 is TGCGCCAGCAGCTTGGGTCCCACTAGCACAGATACGCAGTATTTT. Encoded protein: CASSLGPTSTDTQYF.

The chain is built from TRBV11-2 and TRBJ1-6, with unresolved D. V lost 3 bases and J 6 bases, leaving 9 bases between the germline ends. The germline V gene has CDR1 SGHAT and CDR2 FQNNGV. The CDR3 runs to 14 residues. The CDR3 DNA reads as TGTGCCAGCAGCTTGAGCTATTCTAATTCACCCCTCCACTTT. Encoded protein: CASSLSYSNSPLHF.

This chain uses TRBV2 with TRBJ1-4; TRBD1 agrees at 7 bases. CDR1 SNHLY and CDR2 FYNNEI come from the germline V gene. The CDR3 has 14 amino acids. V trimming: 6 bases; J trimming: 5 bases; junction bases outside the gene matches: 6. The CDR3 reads CASSGGQSNEKLFF. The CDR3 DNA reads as TGTGCCAGCAGCGGGGGACAGTCGAATGAAAAACTGTTTTTT.

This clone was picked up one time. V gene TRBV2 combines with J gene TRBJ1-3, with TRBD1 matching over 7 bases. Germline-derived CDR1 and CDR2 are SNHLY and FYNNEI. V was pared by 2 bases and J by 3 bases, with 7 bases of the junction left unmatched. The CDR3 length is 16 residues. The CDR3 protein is CASSEWSGGFGNTIYF. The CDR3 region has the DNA TGTGCCAGCAGTGAATGGTCAGGGGGTTTTGGAAACACCATATATTTT.

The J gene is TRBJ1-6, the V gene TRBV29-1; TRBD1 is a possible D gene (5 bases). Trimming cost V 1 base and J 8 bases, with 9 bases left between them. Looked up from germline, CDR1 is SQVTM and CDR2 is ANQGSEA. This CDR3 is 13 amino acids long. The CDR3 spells CSVEVPRDSPLHF. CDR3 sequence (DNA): TGCAGCGTTGAAGTCCCCAGGGATTCACCCCTCCACTTT.

This chain's CDR3 is CAWGQGTAGANVLTF. The CDR3 nucleotides read TGTGCCTGGGGACAGGGGACAGCCGGGGCCAACGTCCTGACTTTC. V is TRBV30 and J is TRBJ2-6; 9 nucleotides align to TRBD1. V lost 5 bases and J lost 4; bases outside the gene matches: 6. The CDR3 has 15 residues. The germline gives CDR1 GTSNPN, CDR2 SVGIG (reference sequence).

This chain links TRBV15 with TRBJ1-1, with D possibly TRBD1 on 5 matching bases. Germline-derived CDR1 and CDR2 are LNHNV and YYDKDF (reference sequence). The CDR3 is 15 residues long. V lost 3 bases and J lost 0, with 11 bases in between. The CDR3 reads CATSRVAGLNTEAFF. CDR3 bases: TGTGCCACCAGCAGGGTAGCGGGACTGAACACTGAAGCTTTCTTT.

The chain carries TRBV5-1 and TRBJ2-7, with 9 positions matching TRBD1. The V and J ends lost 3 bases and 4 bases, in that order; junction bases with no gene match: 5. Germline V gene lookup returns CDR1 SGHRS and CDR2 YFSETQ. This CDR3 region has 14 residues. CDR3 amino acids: CASSSGTGSYEQYF. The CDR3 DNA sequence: TGCGCCAGCAGCTCCGGGACAGGGTCGTACGAGCAGTACTTC. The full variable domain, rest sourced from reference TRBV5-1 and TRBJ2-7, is KAGVTQTPRYLIKTRGQQVTLSCSPISGHRSVSWYQQTPGQGLQFLFEYFSETQRNKGNFPGRFSGRQFSNSRSEMNVSTLELGDSALYLCASSSGTGSYEQYFGPGTRLTVT.